A single sample gave rise to the 10 T cell receptor beta chains below, sequenced in a study of regulatory T cells in long-lasting Graves disease. Libraries of TCR beta came from iRepertoire HTBI primers plus Arm-PCR of CDR3 regions. TCRdb itself ran the multiplex PCR reads through MiXCR, one entry per CDR3 protein. The sample lists 550,000 or so distinct CDR3 sequences; around 13% were seen once. Time point described: newly diagnosed GD, antithyroid drugs for less than 3 months. PBMCs were the source of the RNA used for TCR sequencing. The sample was also reused in another study, on T cells in Graves' hyperthyroidism and ophthalmopathy.

The input for sequencing was peripheral blood mononuclear cells (PBMCs), taken at new diagnosis, from a patient treated with antithyroid drugs. These receptors originate from a woman younger than 45 with Graves disease.

This clonotype was seen many times. V usage is TRBV2 and J usage is TRBJ2-3; D gene unclear. The CDR3 runs to 14 residues. The V gene's germline CDR1 is SNHLY and CDR2 FYNNEI. V was trimmed by 7 bases and J by 5 bases, leaving 16 bases between them. CDR3 loop: CASNYALEEDTQYF. CDR3 sequence (DNA): TGTGCCAGCAATTATGCCTTAGAAGAAGATACGCAGTATTTT.

The gene calls are TRBV18 and TRBJ2-2, with 9 positions matching TRBD2. Germline V gene data show CDR1 as KGHSH and CDR2 as LQKENI. CDR3 length equals 19 residues. V shed 5 bases and J 5 bases; nucleotides not matched to a gene: 18. CDR3 in amino acids: CASSSRLAARQTGTGELFF. The CDR3 DNA is TGTGCCAGCTCATCCCGACTAGCGGCCAGACAAACGGGGACCGGGGAGCTGTTTTTT.

This clonotype was detected a few times. This sequence joins TRBV29-1 and TRBJ2-7; 10 bases are a match to TRBD2. J gave up 2 bases and V 7 bases, and 14 bases lay outside the gene matches. The CDR3 has 16 amino acids. The germline V gene encodes CDR1 SQVTM and CDR2 ANQGSEA. Here the CDR3 DNA reads TGCAGCGCGCTAATCCAAAAAGCGGGAGGGCCCTACGAGCAGTACTTC. Translation gives CSALIQKAGGPYEQYF.

A few counts support this clonotype. The rearrangement uses TRBV9 and TRBJ2-3; D is unresolved. The CDR3 consists of 15 residues. V was pared by 3 bases and J by 4 bases, with 15 bases between. Germline values: CDR1 SGDLS, CDR2 YYNGEE. This chain's CDR3 is CASSAGEWVADTQYF. Written as DNA, the CDR3 is TGTGCCAGCAGCGCGGGCGAATGGGTGGCAGATACGCAGTATTTT.

The CDR3 loop is CASERSGTEKGKGYTF. The CDR3 DNA follows: TGTGCCAGCGAGCGCTCCGGGACAGAGAAAGGCAAGGGCTACACCTTC. This chain connects TRBV7-9 to TRBJ1-2, with TRBD1 matching over 7 bases. Germline CDR1 and CDR2: SEHNR and FQNEAQ (reference sequence). The J segment lost 8 bases and the V segment lost 8 bases, leaving 20 bases of the junction unmatched. This CDR3 is 16 amino acids long.

This clonotype was picked up many times. V and J are TRBV5-1 and TRBJ2-1, with D unresolved. CDR1 SGHRS and CDR2 YFSETQ come from the germline V gene. The CDR3 is 14 amino acids. V was cut by 7 bases and J by 6 bases, with 17 bases left in between. In DNA form, the CDR3 reads TGCGCCAGCTGGTCCGAGATTTCGGGCAATGAGCAGTTCTTC. Translating it yields CASWSEISGNEQFF. Full variable domain (remainder filled in from reference TRBV5-1 and TRBJ2-1): KAGVTQTPRYLIKTRGQQVTLSCSPISGHRSVSWYQQTPGQGLQFLFEYFSETQRNKGNFPGRFSGRQFSNSRSEMNVSTLELGDSALYLCASWSEISGNEQFFGPGTRLTVL.

This clonotype has a count of ten or more. The rearrangement joins TRBV30 to TRBJ1-1, with no clear D. V lost 3 bases to trimming and J lost 4 bases, with 9 bases between them. Germline V gene data show CDR1 as GTSNPN and CDR2 as SVGIG (reference sequence). This CDR3 spans 12 amino acids. The CDR3 nucleotides are TGTGCCTGGAGGGTAGTGGGCACTGAAGCTTTCTTT. Amino acid sequence: CAWRVVGTEAFF.

This clonotype has ten or more counts. The chain has TRBV24-1 and TRBJ2-1; D ambiguous. CDR1 and CDR2 from the germline V gene are KGHDR and SFDVKD. The CDR3 is made up of 17 amino acids. Trimming took off 3 bases at V and 0 bases at J, with 14 bases between the two ends. CDR3 in DNA: TGTGCCACCAGTGATGATAAGACGGGTTACTCCTACAATGAGCAGTTCTTC. Translating it yields CATSDDKTGYSYNEQFF.

On this clonotype: A much larger clone is a single base away; this may be a read error. The chain links TRBV7-9 to TRBJ2-7; the match to TRBD1 covers 10 bases. Germline-derived CDR1 and CDR2 are SEHNR and FQNEAQ (reference sequence). The V segment lost 4 bases and the J segment 2 bases; nucleotides outside the gene matches: 2. The CDR3 totals 14 residues. In DNA, the CDR3 is TGTGCCAGCAGCTCGGACAGGGGGGCCTACGAGCAGTACTTC. This translates into CASSSDRGAYEQYF. The entire variable domain, with the rest obtained from reference TRBV7-9 and TRBJ2-7, is as follows: DTGVSQNPRHKITKRGQNVTFRCDPISEHNRLYWYRQTLGQGPEFLTYFQNEAQLEKSRLLSDRFSAERPKGSFSTLEIQRTEQGDSAMYLCASSSDRGAYEQYFGPGTRLTVT.

This clonotype was observed at least ten times. This chain joins TRBV7-3 and TRBJ2-3; the D is unclear. In germline, CDR1 is SGHTA, CDR2 FQGTGA. The CDR3 has 15 amino acids. Trimming pared 2 bases from V and 5 bases from J, leaving 14 bases between. The CDR3 spells CASSLYPGPQDTQYF. Written as DNA, the CDR3 is TGTGCCAGCAGCTTATATCCAGGTCCTCAAGATACGCAGTATTTT.